Only one count was recorded for the clone carrying this T cell receptor beta chain. The data belong to a study of Graves' ophthalmopathy and Graves' hyperthyroidism. The study amplified TCR beta CDR3 regions using RNA transcripts. First-round RT-PCR with HTBI primers preceded a second-round multiplex PCR. MiXCR was run by TCRdb on the multiplex PCR reads, yielding one entry per CDR3 protein. The sample holds hundreds of thousands of distinct CDR3 sequences, around 50% seen once. Germline V lookup: CDR1 DFQATT, CDR2 SNEGSKA (reference sequence). The V gene lost 1 base and the J gene lost 4 bases, with 13 bases spanning the gap. This CDR3 has 15 residues.

The rearrangement links TRBV20-1 to TRBJ2-2; no definite D call. Sequencing input: peripheral blood. This clonotype was sampled from an adult man with Graves' ophthalmopathy. The CDR3 region has the DNA TGCAGTGCTAGAGTAATGGTCTCAGGCACCGGGGAGCTGTTTTTT. This sequence encodes CSARVMVSGTGELFF.